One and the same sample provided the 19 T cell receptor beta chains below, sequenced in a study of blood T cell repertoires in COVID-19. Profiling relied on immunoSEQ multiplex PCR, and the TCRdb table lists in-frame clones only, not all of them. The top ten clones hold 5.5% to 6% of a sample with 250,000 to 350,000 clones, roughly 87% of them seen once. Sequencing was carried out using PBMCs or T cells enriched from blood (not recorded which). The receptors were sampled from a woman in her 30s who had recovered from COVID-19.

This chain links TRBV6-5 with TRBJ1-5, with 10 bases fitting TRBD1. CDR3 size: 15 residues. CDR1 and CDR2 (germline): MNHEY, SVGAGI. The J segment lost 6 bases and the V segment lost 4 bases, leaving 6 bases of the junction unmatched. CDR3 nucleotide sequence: TGTGCCAGCAGTTCCGGGACAGGGGTAGGTCAGCCCCAGCATTTT. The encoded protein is CASSSGTGVGQPQHF.

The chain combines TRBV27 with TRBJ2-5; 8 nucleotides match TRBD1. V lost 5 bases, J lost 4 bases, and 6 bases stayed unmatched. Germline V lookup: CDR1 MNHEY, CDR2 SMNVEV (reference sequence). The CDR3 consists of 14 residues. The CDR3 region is CASSRTGRGETQYF. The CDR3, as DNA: TGTGCCAGCAGTCGGACAGGGCGGGGAGAGACCCAGTACTTC.

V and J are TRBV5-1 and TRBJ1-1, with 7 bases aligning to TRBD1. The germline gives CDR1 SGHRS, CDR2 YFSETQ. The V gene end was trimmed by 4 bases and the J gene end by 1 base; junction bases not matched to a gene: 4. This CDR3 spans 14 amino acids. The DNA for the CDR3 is TGCGCCAGCAGCCTCGGGACAGAGAACACTGAAGCTTTCTTT. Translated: CASSLGTENTEAFF.

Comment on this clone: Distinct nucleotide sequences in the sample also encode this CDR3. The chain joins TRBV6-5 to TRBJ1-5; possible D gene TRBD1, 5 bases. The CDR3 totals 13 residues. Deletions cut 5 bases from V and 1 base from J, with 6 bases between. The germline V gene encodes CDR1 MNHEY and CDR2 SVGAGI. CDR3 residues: CASSQGSNQPQHF. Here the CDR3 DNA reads TGTGCCAGCAGTCAGGGAAGCAATCAGCCCCAGCATTTT.

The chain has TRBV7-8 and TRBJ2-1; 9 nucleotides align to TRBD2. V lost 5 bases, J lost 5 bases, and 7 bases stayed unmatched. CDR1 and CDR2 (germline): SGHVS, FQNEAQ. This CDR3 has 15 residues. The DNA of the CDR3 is TGTGCCAGCAGCACGCGGGGGGGCCAGCACAATGAGCAGTTCTTC. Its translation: CASSTRGGQHNEQFF.

CDR3 nucleotides: TGTGCCAGCAGCTCCACAGGGCCTGAAGCTTTCTTT. It encodes CASSSTGPEAFF. The rearrangement links TRBV7-2 to TRBJ1-1; the D gene is possibly TRBD1 (6 bases). Germline loops: CDR1 SGHTA, CDR2 FQGNSA. This CDR3 is 12 amino acids long. V shed 4 bases and J shed 6 bases, with 9 bases lying between them.

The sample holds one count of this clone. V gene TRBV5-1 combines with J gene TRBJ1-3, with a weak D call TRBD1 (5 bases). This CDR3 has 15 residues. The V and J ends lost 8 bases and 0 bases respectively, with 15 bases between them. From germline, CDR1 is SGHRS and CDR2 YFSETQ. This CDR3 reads CASKTTAGSGNTIYF. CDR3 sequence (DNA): TGCGCCAGTAAGACGACAGCGGGCTCTGGAAACACCATATATTTT.

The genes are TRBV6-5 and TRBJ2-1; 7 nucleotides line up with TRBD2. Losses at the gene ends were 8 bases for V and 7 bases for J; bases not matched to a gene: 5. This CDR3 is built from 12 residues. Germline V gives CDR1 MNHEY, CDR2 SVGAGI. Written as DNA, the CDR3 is TGTGCCAGCCTCCGGGGGGATAATGAGCAGTTCTTC. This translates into CASLRGDNEQFF.

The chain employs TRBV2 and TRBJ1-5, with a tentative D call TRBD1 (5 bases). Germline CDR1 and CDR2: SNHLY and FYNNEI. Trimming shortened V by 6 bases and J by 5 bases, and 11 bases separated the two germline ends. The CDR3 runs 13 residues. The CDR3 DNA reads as TGTGCCAGCAGCACCGACAGCGATCAGCCCCAGCATTTT. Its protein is CASSTDSDQPQHF.

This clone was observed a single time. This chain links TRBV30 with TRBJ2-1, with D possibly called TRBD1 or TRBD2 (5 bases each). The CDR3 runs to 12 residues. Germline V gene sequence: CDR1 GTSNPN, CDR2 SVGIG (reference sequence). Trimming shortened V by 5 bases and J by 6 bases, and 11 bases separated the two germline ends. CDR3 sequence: CAWEGSGNEQFF. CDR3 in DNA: TGTGCCTGGGAGGGGTCGGGCAATGAGCAGTTCTTC. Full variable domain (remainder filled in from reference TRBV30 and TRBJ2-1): SQTIHQWPATLVQPVGSPLSLECTVEGTSNPNLYWYRQAAGRGLQLLFYSVGIGQISSEVPQNLSASRPQDRQFILSSKKLLLSDSGFYLCAWEGSGNEQFFGPGTRLTVL.

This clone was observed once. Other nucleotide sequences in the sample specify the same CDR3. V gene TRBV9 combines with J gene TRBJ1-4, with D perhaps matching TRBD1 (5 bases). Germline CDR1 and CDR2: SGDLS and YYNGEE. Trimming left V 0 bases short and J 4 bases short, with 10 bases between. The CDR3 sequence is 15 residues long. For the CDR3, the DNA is TGTGCCAGCAGCGTAGGACCGCAGGGTAATGAAAAACTGTTTTTT. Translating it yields CASSVGPQGNEKLFF.

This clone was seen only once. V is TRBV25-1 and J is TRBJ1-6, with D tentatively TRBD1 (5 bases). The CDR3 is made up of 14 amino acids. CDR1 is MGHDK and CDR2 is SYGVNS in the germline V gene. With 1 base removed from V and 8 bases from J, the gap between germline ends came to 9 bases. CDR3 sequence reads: CASSESGRDSPLHF. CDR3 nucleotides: TGTGCCAGCAGTGAATCAGGGAGGGATTCACCCCTCCACTTT.

The CDR3 reads CASSYDRSNQPQHF. CDR3 DNA: TGTGCCAGCAGTTACGACAGGAGCAATCAGCCCCAGCATTTT. The chain joins TRBV6-5 to TRBJ1-5; weak D call: TRBD1 (6 bases). V dropped 2 bases and J dropped 1 base, with 6 bases sitting between them. Germline CDR1 reads MNHEY; CDR2 reads SVGAGI. The CDR3 is 14 amino acids.

The CDR3 sequence: CASSLARGQLNEKLFF. The CDR3 nucleotides are TGTGCCAGCAGCTTAGCGAGGGGACAGCTAAATGAAAAACTGTTTTTT. The chain combines TRBV7-2 with TRBJ1-4; 7 bases are a match to TRBD1. The CDR3 covers 16 residues. Germline V gene sequence: CDR1 SGHTA, CDR2 FQGNSA. With V trimmed by 0 bases and J by 5 bases, 6 bases remained unmatched.

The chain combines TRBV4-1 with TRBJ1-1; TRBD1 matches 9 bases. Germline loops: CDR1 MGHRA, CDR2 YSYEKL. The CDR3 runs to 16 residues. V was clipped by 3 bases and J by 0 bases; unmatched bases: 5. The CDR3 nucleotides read TGCGCCAGCAGCCATTTAGACAGGGGGATGAACACTGAAGCTTTCTTT. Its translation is CASSHLDRGMNTEAFF.

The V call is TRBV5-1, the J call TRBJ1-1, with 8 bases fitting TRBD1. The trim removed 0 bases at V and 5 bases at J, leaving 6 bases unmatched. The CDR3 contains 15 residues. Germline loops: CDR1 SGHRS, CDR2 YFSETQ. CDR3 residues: CASSLGTGIWTEAFF. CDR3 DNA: TGCGCCAGCAGCTTGGGGACAGGGATCTGGACTGAAGCTTTCTTT.

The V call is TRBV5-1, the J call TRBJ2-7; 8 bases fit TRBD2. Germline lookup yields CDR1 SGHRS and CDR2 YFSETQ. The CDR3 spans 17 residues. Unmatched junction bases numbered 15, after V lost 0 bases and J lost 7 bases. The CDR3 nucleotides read TGCGCCAGCAGCTTGGTTTCCAGCGGGGGACGCGATAGGGAGCAGTACTTC. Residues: CASSLVSSGGRDREQYF.

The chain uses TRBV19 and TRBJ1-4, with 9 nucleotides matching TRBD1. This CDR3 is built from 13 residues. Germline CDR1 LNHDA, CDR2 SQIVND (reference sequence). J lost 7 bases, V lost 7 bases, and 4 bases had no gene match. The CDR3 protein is CASMGTGFEKLFF. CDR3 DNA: TGTGCCAGTATGGGGACAGGGTTTGAAAAACTGTTTTTT. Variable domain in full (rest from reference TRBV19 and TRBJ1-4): DGGITQSPKYLFRKEGQNVTLSCEQNLNHDAMYWYRQDPGQGLRLIYYSQIVNDFQKGDIAEGYSVSREKKESFPLTVTSAQKNPTAFYLCASMGTGFEKLFFGSGTQLSVL.

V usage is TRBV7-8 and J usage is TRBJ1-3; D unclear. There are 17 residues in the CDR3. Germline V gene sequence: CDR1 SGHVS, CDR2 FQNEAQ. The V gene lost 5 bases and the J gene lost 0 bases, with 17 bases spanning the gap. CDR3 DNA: TGTGCCAGCAGCCCCTCCGTGGCGGGGAGCTCTGGAAACACCATATATTTT. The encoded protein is CASSPSVAGSSGNTIYF.